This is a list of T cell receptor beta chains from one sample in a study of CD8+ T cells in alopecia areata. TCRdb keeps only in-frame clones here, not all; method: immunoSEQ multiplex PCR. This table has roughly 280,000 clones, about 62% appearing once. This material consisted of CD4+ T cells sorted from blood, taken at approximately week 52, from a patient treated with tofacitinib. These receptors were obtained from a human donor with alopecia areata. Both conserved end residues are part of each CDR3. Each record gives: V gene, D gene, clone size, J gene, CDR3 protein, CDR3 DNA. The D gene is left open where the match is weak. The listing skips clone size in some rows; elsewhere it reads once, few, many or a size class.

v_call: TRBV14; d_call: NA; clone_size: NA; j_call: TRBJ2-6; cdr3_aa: CASSQVWGSGANVLTF; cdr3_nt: TGTGCCAGCAGCCAAGTGTGGGGAAGTGGGGCCAACGTCCTGACTTTC
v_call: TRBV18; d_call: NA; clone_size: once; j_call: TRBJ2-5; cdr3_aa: CASQGTRLQETQYF; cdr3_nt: TGTGCCAGCCAAGGGACGCGACTACAAGAGACCCAGTACTTC
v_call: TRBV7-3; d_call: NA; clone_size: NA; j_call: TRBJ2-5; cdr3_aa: CASSFWDGRGETQYF; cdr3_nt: TGTGCCAGCAGCTTTTGGGACGGGCGGGGTGAGACCCAGTACTTC
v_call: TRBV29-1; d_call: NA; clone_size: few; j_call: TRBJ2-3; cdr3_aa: CSVTRGGPLKDTQYF; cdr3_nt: TGCAGCGTTACCAGGGGGGGCCCTCTCAAAGATACGCAGTATTTT
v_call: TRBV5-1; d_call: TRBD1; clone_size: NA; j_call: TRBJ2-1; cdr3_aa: CASGRQGNNEQFF; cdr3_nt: TGCGCCAGCGGACGACAGGGAAACAATGAGCAGTTCTTC
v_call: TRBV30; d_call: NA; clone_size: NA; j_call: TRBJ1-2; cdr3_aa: CAWSVTGFGYTF; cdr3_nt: TGTGCCTGGAGTGTCACAGGGTTTGGCTACACCTTC
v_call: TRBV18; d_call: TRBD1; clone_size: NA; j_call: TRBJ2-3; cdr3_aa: CASSPPGQGTDTQYF; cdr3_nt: TGTGCCAGCTCACCACCGGGACAGGGAACAGATACGCAGTATTTT
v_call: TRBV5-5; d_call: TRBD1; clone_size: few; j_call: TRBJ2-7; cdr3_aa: CASSKFTGTEPYEQYF; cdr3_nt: TGTGCCAGCAGCAAGTTTACCGGGACAGAACCCTACGAGCAGTACTTC
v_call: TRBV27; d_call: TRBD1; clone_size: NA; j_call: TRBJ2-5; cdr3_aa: CASSLLGRGLETQYF; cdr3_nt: TGTGCCAGCAGTTTATTAGGCAGGGGGTTAGAGACCCAGTACTTC
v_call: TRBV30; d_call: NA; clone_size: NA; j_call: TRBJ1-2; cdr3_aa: CAWGPPGRTF; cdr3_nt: TGTGCCTGGGGACCCCCCGGTCGCACCTTC
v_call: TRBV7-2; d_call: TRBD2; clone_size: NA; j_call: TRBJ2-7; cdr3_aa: CASSVTSGGPSYEQYF; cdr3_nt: TGTGCCAGCAGCGTGACTAGCGGGGGGCCCTCCTACGAGCAGTACTTC
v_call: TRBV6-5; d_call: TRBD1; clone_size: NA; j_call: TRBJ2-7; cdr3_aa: CARTGTGDYEQYF; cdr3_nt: TGTGCCAGGACCGGGACAGGGGACTACGAGCAGTACTTC
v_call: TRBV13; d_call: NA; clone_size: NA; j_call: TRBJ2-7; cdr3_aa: CASNTGSSYEQYF; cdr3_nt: TGTGCCAGCAACACGGGGTCCTCCTACGAGCAGTACTTC
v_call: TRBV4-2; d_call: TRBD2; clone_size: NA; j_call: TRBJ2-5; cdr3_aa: CASSLSGVREETQYF; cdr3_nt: TGTGCCAGCAGCCTAAGCGGGGTGAGGGAAGAGACCCAGTACTTC
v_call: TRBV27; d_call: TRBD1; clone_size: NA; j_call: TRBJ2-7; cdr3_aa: CASSLDRPSTAREQYF; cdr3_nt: TGTGCCAGCAGCCTGGACAGGCCATCGACGGCTCGCGAGCAGTACTTC
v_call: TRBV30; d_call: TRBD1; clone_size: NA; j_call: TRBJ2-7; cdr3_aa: CAWSVMAPGQRTYEQYF; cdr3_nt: TGTGCCTGGAGTGTAATGGCCCCGGGACAGAGGACCTACGAGCAGTACTTC
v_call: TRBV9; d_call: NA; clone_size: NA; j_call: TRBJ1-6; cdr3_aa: CASSVVGDSPLHF; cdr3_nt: TGTGCCAGCAGCGTAGTGGGGGATTCACCCCTCCACTTT
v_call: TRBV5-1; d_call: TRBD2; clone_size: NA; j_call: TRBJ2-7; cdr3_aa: CASSTGLAFPYEQYF; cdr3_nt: TGCGCCAGCAGCACCGGACTAGCGTTTCCCTACGAGCAGTACTTC
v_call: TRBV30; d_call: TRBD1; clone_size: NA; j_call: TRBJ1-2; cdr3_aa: CAWSRTGGFGYTF; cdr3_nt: TGTGCCTGGAGTAGGACAGGGGGCTTTGGCTACACCTTC
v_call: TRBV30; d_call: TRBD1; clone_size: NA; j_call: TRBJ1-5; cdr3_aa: CAWSTGGDQPQHF; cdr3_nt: TGTGCCTGGAGCACAGGGGGCGATCAGCCCCAGCATTTT
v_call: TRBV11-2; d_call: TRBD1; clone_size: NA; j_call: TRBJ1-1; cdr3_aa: CASSLGLPQQGGTEAFF; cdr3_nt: TGTGCCAGCAGCTTAGGTCTACCTCAACAGGGGGGGACTGAAGCTTTCTTT
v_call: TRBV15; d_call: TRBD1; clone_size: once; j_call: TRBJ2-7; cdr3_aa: CATSIDRGSYEQYF; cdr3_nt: TGTGCCACCAGCATAGACAGGGGATCGTACGAGCAGTACTTC
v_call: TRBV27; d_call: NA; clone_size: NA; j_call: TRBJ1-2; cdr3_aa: CASSVGQGNYGYTF; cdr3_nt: TGTGCCAGCAGTGTGGGGCAGGGCAACTATGGCTACACCTTC
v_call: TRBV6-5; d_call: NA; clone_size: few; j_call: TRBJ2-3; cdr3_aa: CASNQYGDTQYF; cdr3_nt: TGTGCCAGCAACCAATACGGGGATACGCAGTATTTT